Each of the 17 T cell receptor beta chains below was sequenced from the same sample in a study of persistence of HIV-infected CD4 T cells. Anti-CD3/anti-CD28 beads served as a nonspecific positive control stimulus. Responding CD4+ T cells were sorted by upregulation of both CD40 ligand and CD69. The libraries were made with immunoSEQ version 4 in survey mode. Assay used: immunoSEQ multiplex PCR; TCRdb lists only in-frame clones, some missing. The table shows about 40,000 clones, with around 90% occurring only once. Antigens for these TCRs are unknown. The sequences come from CD4+ T cells sorted from PBMCs after roughly 18-hour stimulation, collected from a patient who received antiretroviral therapy. These TCRs come from an adult man with HIV who was CMV-seropositive.

This rearrangement joins TRBV5-1 to TRBJ1-2; D gene ambiguous. The CDR3 contains 13 residues. Germline loops: CDR1 SGHRS, CDR2 YFSETQ. V was shortened by 0 bases and J by 8 bases, with 11 bases between the two germline ends. The CDR3 DNA reads as TGCGCCAGCAGCTTGGGGCCGGAGAGCGGCTACACCTTC. It codes for CASSLGPESGYTF.

The chain links TRBV19 to TRBJ2-1, with D perhaps matching TRBD2 (6 bases). The V gene's germline CDR1 is LNHDA and CDR2 SQIVND (reference sequence). V was clipped by 3 bases and J by 1 base, with 19 bases between them. CDR3 length: 18 residues. The CDR3: CASSMGLSQGSSYNEQFF. The CDR3 DNA follows: TGTGCCAGTAGTATGGGACTGTCACAAGGTTCGTCCTACAATGAGCAGTTCTTC.

The chain joins TRBV5-4 to TRBJ1-2, with 9 bases lining up with TRBD1. V lost 4 bases and J lost 6; bases outside the gene matches: 13. The CDR3 has 16 residues. Looked up from germline, CDR1 is SGHNT and CDR2 is YYREEE (reference sequence). The CDR3 DNA is TGTGCCAGCAGCGCGCCCGGGACAGGGCAGTCGAATGGCTACACCTTC. It is translated as CASSAPGTGQSNGYTF.

The V and J genes are TRBV28 and TRBJ1-1; 7 nucleotides align to TRBD1. This CDR3 has 15 residues. V lost 2 bases, J lost 6 bases, and 9 bases stayed unmatched. Germline V CDR1 and CDR2: MDHEN, SYDVKM. CDR3 DNA sequence: TGTGCCAGCAGTTTACGACCAGGGGGAAGGGCTGAAGCTTTCTTT. It codes for CASSLRPGGRAEAFF.

The chain links TRBV27 to TRBJ1-5; TRBD1 is a possible D gene (5 bases). V lost 8 bases to trimming and J lost 9 bases, with 17 bases between them. CDR1 and CDR2 (germline): MNHEY, SMNVEV (reference sequence). The CDR3 totals 13 residues. The CDR3 region is CASRAGVRGPQHF. The CDR3 bases are TGTGCCAGCCGTGCGGGGGTAAGGGGGCCCCAGCATTTT.

This sequence joins TRBV27 and TRBJ1-2; D possibly corresponds to TRBD1 (5 bases). Trimming left V 2 bases short and J 6 bases short, with 7 bases between. The CDR3 is 12 residues long. The germline V gene has CDR1 MNHEY and CDR2 SMNVEV (reference sequence). The CDR3 spells CASSLKGHGYTF. The CDR3 nucleotides read TGTGCCAGCAGTTTAAAGGGACATGGCTACACCTTC.

The CDR3 spells CASSQLGVLSTDTQYF. Here the CDR3 DNA reads TGTGCCAGCAGCCAACTGGGAGTCCTTAGCACAGATACGCAGTATTTT. This chain connects TRBV4-2 to TRBJ2-3; D perhaps matches TRBD2 (5 bases). The CDR3 extends over 16 amino acids. The germline V gene has CDR1 LGHNA and CDR2 YNFKEQ. V was cut by 2 bases and J by 0 bases, with 12 bases left in between.

The chain employs TRBV30 and TRBJ1-2; weak D call: TRBD1 (6 bases). The V and J ends lost 3 bases and 4 bases respectively, with 15 bases between them. Germline CDR1 and CDR2: GTSNPN and SVGIG (reference sequence). The CDR3 is made up of 14 amino acids. Here the CDR3 DNA reads TGTGCCTGGAGGCGGCTTCTAGGGGGCTATGGCTACACCTTC. Its protein is CAWRRLLGGYGYTF.

The chain carries TRBV4-1 and TRBJ2-5, with D possibly matching TRBD2 (7 bases). The germline CDR1 and CDR2 sequences are MGHRA and YSYEKL. There are 14 residues in the CDR3. The ends were cut back, 5 bases at V and 1 base at J, with 11 bases in the middle. The CDR3 loop reads CASSFGGRQETQYF. The CDR3 DNA follows: TGCGCCAGCAGCTTCGGGGGGCGCCAAGAGACCCAGTACTTC.

The chain has TRBV18 and TRBJ2-1, with TRBD2 matching over 7 bases. Germline loops: CDR1 KGHSH, CDR2 LQKENI. With V trimmed by 0 bases and J by 1 base, 6 bases remained unmatched. The CDR3 is 17 amino acids. This chain's CDR3 is CASSPPVSSGSYNEQFF. For the CDR3, the DNA is TGTGCCAGCTCACCACCGGTGTCTAGCGGTTCCTACAATGAGCAGTTCTTC.

The chain carries TRBV5-1 and TRBJ2-1; 9 bases line up with TRBD2. The ends lost 0 bases at V and 2 bases at J; junction bases unmatched: 6. The CDR3 sequence is 17 residues long. Per germline, CDR1 SGHRS and CDR2 YFSETQ. CDR3 region: CASSLGGSSGAYNEQFF. The DNA for the CDR3 is TGCGCCAGCAGCTTGGGGGGGTCTAGCGGGGCCTACAATGAGCAGTTCTTC.

The V and J genes are TRBV4-3 and TRBJ2-1; tentatively, D is TRBD2 (6 bases). This CDR3 contains 15 residues. V was clipped by 0 bases and J by 6 bases, with 12 bases between them. Looked up from germline, CDR1 is LGHNA and CDR2 is YSLEER. CDR3 protein: CASSQDHLGGNEQFF. The CDR3 DNA sequence: TGCGCCAGCAGCCAAGATCATTTGGGGGGCAATGAGCAGTTCTTC.

This rearrangement joins TRBV5-4 to TRBJ2-1; 7 positions agree with TRBD2. Germline assignment: CDR1 SGHNT and CDR2 YYREEE (reference sequence). V lost 3 bases to trimming and J lost 4 bases; unmatched junction nucleotides: 4. The CDR3 has 14 amino acids. This chain's CDR3 is CASSSAGEYNEQFF. CDR3 DNA sequence: TGTGCCAGCAGCTCGGCGGGGGAGTACAATGAGCAGTTCTTC.

V and J are TRBV15 and TRBJ2-5, with 9 bases fitting TRBD2. Germline-derived CDR1 and CDR2 are LNHNV and YYDKDF (reference sequence). CDR3 length: 18 amino acids. The ends lost 0 bases at V and 6 bases at J; junction bases unmatched: 14. The CDR3 spells CATSRDSFSYSGGKTQYF. CDR3 sequence (DNA): TGTGCCACCAGCAGAGATTCGTTCTCGTATAGCGGGGGAAAGACCCAGTACTTC.

This rearrangement joins TRBV7-2 to TRBJ2-6, with a possible D match to TRBD1 (6 bases). Germline V gene data show CDR1 as SGHTA and CDR2 as FQGNSA. CDR3 size: 17 residues. V was pared by 5 bases and J by 2 bases, with 16 bases between. CDR3 bases: TGTGCCAGCAGCACAGGGTCAGGAACCCCTGGGGCCAACGTCCTGACTTTC. It is translated as CASSTGSGTPGANVLTF.

The chain links TRBV19 to TRBJ2-4; 7 positions match TRBD1. The CDR3 is 17 residues long. J gave up 1 base and V 3 bases, and 9 bases lay outside the gene matches. Germline lookup yields CDR1 LNHDA and CDR2 SQIVND (reference sequence). The CDR3: CASSIGDRVVAKNIQYF. DNA for the CDR3: TGTGCCAGTAGTATCGGAGACAGGGTTGTTGCCAAAAACATTCAGTACTTC.

This chain joins TRBV18 and TRBJ1-1; D unresolved. Trimming took off 4 bases at V and 7 bases at J, with 13 bases between the two ends. There are 13 residues in the CDR3. Germline CDR1 is KGHSH and CDR2 is LQKENI. CDR3 nucleotides: TGTGCCAGCTCACGACGGGTTGCAGTTGAAGCTTTCTTT. Translation: CASSRRVAVEAFF.